This TCR beta chain derives from a study of cytomegalovirus exposure and HLA in healthy donors. Overall study results and limits: Another analysis was done later, and it associated 16,951 TCR beta sequences with HLA alleles at 0.05 false discovery rate.

The study ran its PCR with 60 Vbeta and 13 Jbeta primers. TCRdb's table, derived via immunoSEQ multiplex PCR, lists solely in-frame clones and lacks some. The repertoire holds around 280,000 clones, with roughly 90% as singletons. This CDR3 contains 13 residues. The V gene's germline CDR1 is SEHNR and CDR2 FQNEAQ (reference sequence). Between the trimmed V and J ends, which lost 3 bases and 8 bases, there was a span of 8 bases. Worth noting for this clone: What it recognizes is unknown. The same CDR3 can be traced to other DNA sequences in this sample.

This TCR was recovered from a young woman in good health and CMV-seronegative. Sequenced material: PBMCs. The rearrangement links TRBV7-9 to TRBJ1-6; no firm D call. The DNA for the CDR3 is TGTGCCAGCAGCTTCTCACGGGATTCACCCCTCCACTTT. The encoded protein is CASSFSRDSPLHF. Using reference TRBV7-9 and TRBJ1-6 for the parts outside the CDR3, the full variable domain is DTGVSQNPRHKITKRGQNVTFRCDPISEHNRLYWYRQTLGQGPEFLTYFQNEAQLEKSRLLSDRFSAERPKGSFSTLEIQRTEQGDSAMYLCASSFSRDSPLHFGNGTRLTVT.